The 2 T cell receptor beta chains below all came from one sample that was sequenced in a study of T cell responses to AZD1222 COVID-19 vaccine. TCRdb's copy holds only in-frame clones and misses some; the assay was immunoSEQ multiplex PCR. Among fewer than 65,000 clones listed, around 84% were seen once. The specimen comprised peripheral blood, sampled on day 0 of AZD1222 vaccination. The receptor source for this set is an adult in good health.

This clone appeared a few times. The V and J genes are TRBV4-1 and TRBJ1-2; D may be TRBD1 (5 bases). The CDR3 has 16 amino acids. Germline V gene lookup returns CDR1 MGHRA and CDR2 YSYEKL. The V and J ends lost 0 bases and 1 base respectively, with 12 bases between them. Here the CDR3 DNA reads TGCGCCAGCAGCCAAGATTGGGGGGGAAGTAACTATGGCTACACCTTC. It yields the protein CASSQDWGGSNYGYTF.

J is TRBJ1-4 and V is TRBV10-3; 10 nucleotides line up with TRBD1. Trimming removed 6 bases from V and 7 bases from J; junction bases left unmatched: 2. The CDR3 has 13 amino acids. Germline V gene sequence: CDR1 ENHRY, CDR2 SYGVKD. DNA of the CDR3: TGTGCCATCAGCCGGGACAGGGGTGAAAAACTGTTTTTT. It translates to CAISRDRGEKLFF.